This T cell receptor beta chain is drawn from a study of blood T cell repertoires in COVID-19. Authors' data handling: The authors estimated nucleated cell counts from reference gene primer amplification. Clones were sequenced by immunoSEQ multiplex PCR, and TCRdb holds only the in-frame ones, with some missing. The DNA gave D and trimming, while V, J and clone size come from that table. The table records about 280,000 clones, over 75% of them present only once. This CDR3 is 14 amino acids long. Germline V gene data show CDR1 as LNHDA and CDR2 as SQIVND (reference sequence). Losses at the gene ends were 8 bases for V and 5 bases for J; bases not matched to a gene: 7.

The chain couples TRBV19 to TRBJ2-2; 8 nucleotides agree with TRBD1. The TCR comes from a woman in her 70s with acute or convalescent COVID-19. The sequencing sample was made of peripheral blood. In DNA form, the CDR3 reads TGTGCCAGTTCGTCCCGGGACAGGACCGGGGAGCTGTTTTTT. Protein product: CASSSRDRTGELFF.